Shown below are 23 T cell receptor beta chains from a single sample sequenced in a study of Graves' ophthalmopathy and Graves' hyperthyroidism. Researchers took RNA transcripts and amplified TCR beta CDR3 regions from them. HTBI primers were used in a first-round RT-PCR, which preceded a second-round multiplex PCR. Each CDR3 protein gets one entry after TCRdb re-called the multiplex PCR reads with MiXCR. The sample yields about 550,000 distinct CDR3 sequences, under 45% seen once. Material: peripheral blood or thyroid tissue (not recorded which). Receptors were obtained from an adult man with Graves' hyperthyroidism.

The J gene is TRBJ2-7, the V gene TRBV5-4; D is ambiguous. Germline lookup yields CDR1 SGHNT and CDR2 YYREEE (reference sequence). Trimming cost V 4 bases and J 1 base, with 12 bases left between them. The CDR3 runs 14 residues. In nucleotides, the CDR3 is TGTGCCAGCAGCCCCGACCTTGGGTCCTACGAGCAGTACTTC. Protein sequence: CASSPDLGSYEQYF.

In the case of this clonotype: No conserved phenylalanine or tryptophan ends this CDR3, so it is likely a read error. The chain carries TRBV19 and TRBJ1-1; D is unclear. This CDR3 is 14 amino acids long. The germline CDR1 and CDR2 sequences are LNHDA and SQIVND (reference sequence). V was trimmed by 11 bases and J by 1 base, leaving 17 bases between them. The CDR3 DNA follows: TGTGCCGGTACCCCTAACAGACGGAACACTGAAGCTTTCCTT. It yields the protein CAGTPNRRNTEAFL.

This clonotype came up many times. The chain employs TRBV4-1 and TRBJ1-2; D is unclear. Germline V gene lookup returns CDR1 MGHRA and CDR2 YSYEKL. The CDR3 is 13 residues long. Trimming stripped 1 base from V and 8 bases from J, with 11 bases between. CDR3 DNA sequence: TGCGCCAGCAGCCAAGTCGGCACGCCGGGCTACACCTTC. Encoded protein: CASSQVGTPGYTF.

This clonotype was counted between two and nine times. V usage is TRBV5-4 and J usage is TRBJ2-2; the D gene could be TRBD1 or TRBD2 (5 bases each). This CDR3 has 17 amino acids. Germline V gene lookup returns CDR1 SGHNT and CDR2 YYREEE (reference sequence). The germline V and J ends were trimmed by 4 bases and 1 base, with 17 bases remaining between them. The DNA of the CDR3 is TGTGCCAGCAGCCCCGAGTTGAGGGGAGTGAACACCGGGGAGCTGTTTTTT. It translates to CASSPELRGVNTGELFF. The full variable domain, with the rest looked up from reference TRBV5-4 and TRBJ2-2, is ETGVTQSPTHLIKTRGQQVTLRCSSQSGHNTVSWYQQALGQGPQFIFQYYREEENGRGNFPPRFSGLQFPNYSSELNVNALELDDSALYLCASSPELRGVNTGELFFGEGSRLTVL.

The chain couples TRBV20-1 to TRBJ1-4; D is perhaps TRBD1 (6 bases). CDR3 size: 14 residues. The ends were cut back, 4 bases at V and 4 bases at J, with 13 bases in the middle. From germline, CDR1 is DFQATT and CDR2 SNEGSKA (reference sequence). The DNA of the CDR3 is TGCAGTGCTACTGGACAGTCCCTTAATGAAAAACTGTTTTTT. This sequence encodes CSATGQSLNEKLFF.

The count of this clonotype is one. A junction boundary mismatches the germline segment, possibly from a read error. The rearrangement uses TRBV5-1 and TRBJ1-2, with 8 bases aligning to TRBD1. The CDR3 has 15 amino acids. From germline, CDR1 is SGHRS and CDR2 YFSETQ. CDR3 in amino acids: CASSPGQGESSGYTF. The CDR3 coding sequence is TGTGCCAGCAGCCCCGGACAGGGTGAGAGTTCGGGCTACACCTTC.

This clonotype was detected ten times or more. The chain couples TRBV20-1 to TRBJ1-2, with D possibly being TRBD1 (6 bases). CDR1 is DFQATT and CDR2 is SNEGSKA in the germline V gene (reference sequence). Trimming took 5 bases from V and 7 from J, leaving 17 bases between them. The CDR3 covers 13 residues. Written as DNA, the CDR3 is TGCAGTGCTTCCATTACAGGGTACGGTGGCTACACCTTC. Its translation: CSASITGYGGYTF.

This clonotype has just a few counts. This chain connects TRBV20-1 to TRBJ1-2; D is possibly TRBD1 (5 bases). Per germline, CDR1 DFQATT and CDR2 SNEGSKA (reference sequence). V lost 0 bases, J lost 6 bases, and 11 bases lay in between. The CDR3 spans 13 residues. CDR3 nucleotides: TGCAGTGCTAGAGATGCAGGGTCCGATGGCTACACCTTC. Its translation is CSARDAGSDGYTF.

Points on this clonotype: A much larger clone is a single base away; this may be a read error. The rearrangement links TRBV19 to TRBJ1-6; D is possibly TRBD1 (6 bases). The CDR3 is 15 residues long. The germline gives CDR1 LNHDA, CDR2 SQIVND (reference sequence). The DNA for the CDR3 is TGTGCCAGTAGTATGGAGTGGACAGTCGATTCACCCTTCCACTTT. This encodes CASSMEWTVDSPFHF.

With regard to this clonotype: Its ends do not fully match the called genes, so a read error is possible. The V gene is TRBV12-3 or TRBV12-4, the J gene TRBJ2-2; 10 nucleotides line up with TRBD2. The CDR3 sequence is 17 residues long. For the CDR3, the DNA is TGTGCCAGCAGTTCCACTAGCGGGACAGCGAATACCGGGGAGCTGTTTTTT. It specifies CASSSTSGTANTGELFF.

This clonotype was counted at least ten times. The chain has TRBV5-5 and TRBJ2-3; D uncertain. V gave up 3 bases and J gave up 5 bases, with 7 bases separating them. Germline V CDR1 and CDR2: SGHKS, YYEKEE (reference sequence). The CDR3 spans 12 residues. CDR3 loop: CASSSAQDTQYF. CDR3 nucleotide sequence: TGTGCCAGCAGCTCCGCCCAAGATACGCAGTATTTT.

This chain joins TRBV7-8 and TRBJ2-5, with 12 bases matching TRBD2. V was clipped by 2 bases and J by 2 bases; unmatched bases: 6. The CDR3 has 17 residues. The germline CDR1 and CDR2 sequences are SGHVS and FQNEAQ. The CDR3 nucleotides read TGTGCCAGCAGCTTACTGACTAGCGGGGGCGGACAAGAGACCCAGTACTTC. Its translation is CASSLLTSGGGQETQYF.

This clonotype occurred a few times. The chain combines TRBV7-8 with TRBJ1-6, with TRBD1 matching 9 bases. CDR3 size: 15 residues. With 5 bases clipped from V and 7 bases from J, the junction kept 6 bases outside the gene matches. CDR1 is SGHVS and CDR2 is FQNEAQ in the germline V gene. CDR3 loop: CASSEQGAGNSPLHF. CDR3 bases: TGTGCCAGCAGCGAACAGGGGGCAGGCAATTCACCCCTCCACTTT.

The chain recombines TRBV10-3 with TRBJ1-4; D not certain. This CDR3 has 13 residues. In germline, CDR1 is ENHRY, CDR2 SYGVKD. V dropped 8 bases and J dropped 6 bases, with 13 bases sitting between them. The CDR3, as DNA: TGTGCCATCGGAATGGGGAGAGATGAAAAACTGTTTTTT. Its translation: CAIGMGRDEKLFF.

Many counts were recorded for this clonotype. This chain connects TRBV12-3 or TRBV12-4 to TRBJ1-5; 10 nucleotides align to TRBD1. V lost 6 bases, J lost 4 bases, and 3 bases stayed unmatched. This CDR3 spans 14 amino acids. This CDR3 is CASSWGQGNQPQHF. As DNA, the CDR3 is TGTGCCAGCAGCTGGGGACAGGGGAATCAGCCCCAGCATTTT.

The chain uses TRBV7-8 and TRBJ1-1; 10 nucleotides align to TRBD1. J was trimmed by 4 bases and V by 1 base; bases with no gene match: 6. Germline CDR1 is SGHVS and CDR2 is FQNEAQ. The length of the CDR3 is 16 residues. As DNA, the CDR3 is TGTGCCAGCAGCTTAGGGGGCAGGACAGGGGGCACTGAAGCTTTCTTT. It codes for CASSLGGRTGGTEAFF.

This clonotype has a handful of counts. The J gene is TRBJ2-2, the V gene TRBV7-9, with D perhaps TRBD1 (6 bases). CDR1 is SEHNR and CDR2 is FQNEAQ in the germline V gene (reference sequence). The CDR3 totals 17 residues. Trimming took off 0 bases at V and 1 base at J, with 12 bases between the two ends. CDR3 amino acids: CASSLAFQGRNTGELFF. DNA of the CDR3: TGTGCCAGCAGCTTAGCTTTTCAGGGGAGGAACACCGGGGAGCTGTTTTTT. Drawing the rest from reference TRBV7-9 and TRBJ2-2, the complete variable domain is DTGVSQNPRHKITKRGQNVTFRCDPISEHNRLYWYRQTLGQGPEFLTYFQNEAQLEKSRLLSDRFSAERPKGSFSTLEIQRTEQGDSAMYLCASSLAFQGRNTGELFFGEGSRLTVL.

This clonotype was recorded many times. The rearrangement joins TRBV5-1 to TRBJ2-7; maybe TRBD2 (5 bases). The germline V and J ends were trimmed by 2 bases and 2 bases, with 14 bases remaining between them. Germline lookup yields CDR1 SGHRS and CDR2 YFSETQ. There are 15 residues in the CDR3. The CDR3 protein is CASSFGFGLTYEQYF. The CDR3 DNA follows: TGCGCCAGCAGCTTTGGGTTTGGACTGACCTACGAGCAGTACTTC.

In regard to this clonotype: A read error may be the cause here, since a much bigger clone is one base away. Likely a read error: the CDR3 ends without its conserved phenylalanine or tryptophan. V usage is TRBV14 and J usage is TRBJ1-1; a possible D gene is TRBD1 (5 bases). From germline, CDR1 is SGHDN and CDR2 FVKESK. V was clipped by 0 bases and J by 3 bases, with 11 bases between them. CDR3 length: 15 amino acids. CDR3 amino acids: CASSQDWGRDTEAFS. The CDR3, as DNA: TGTGCCAGCAGCCAAGATTGGGGCCGGGACACTGAAGCTTTCTCT.

This clonotype was detected once. One end of the junction fails to match germline, which may point to a read error. The chain couples TRBV11-2 to TRBJ2-7; TRBD1 is a possible D gene (5 bases). The CDR3 has 16 residues. The germline gives CDR1 SGHAT, CDR2 FQNNGV. As DNA, the CDR3 is TGTGCCAGCAGCTCCTTGACAGAAAAGAGCTCCTACGGGCAGTACTTC. Encoded protein: CASSSLTEKSSYGQYF.

Of note for this clonotype: One end of the junction is discordant with germline, which a read error may explain. The CDR3 is CSVDSTGYNEPQHF. CDR3 bases: TGCAGCGTGGATTCGACAGGTTACAATGAGCCCCAGCATTTT. The rearrangement links TRBV29-1 to TRBJ1-5, with D tentatively TRBD1 (6 bases). Germline V lookup: CDR1 SQVTM, CDR2 ANQGSEA. The CDR3 covers 14 residues.

This clonotype was seen many times. This chain's CDR3 is CSARQGRQETQYF. The DNA of the CDR3 is TGCAGTGCTAGGCAGGGGAGGCAAGAGACCCAGTACTTC. This chain joins TRBV20-1 and TRBJ2-5; D is perhaps TRBD1 or TRBD2 (6 bases each). Trimming shortened V by 3 bases and J by 2 bases, and 10 bases separated the two germline ends. Germline V gene data show CDR1 as DFQATT and CDR2 as SNEGSKA (reference sequence). This CDR3 has 13 amino acids.

The V gene is TRBV15, the J gene TRBJ1-5; D not resolved. Germline lookup yields CDR1 LNHNV and CDR2 YYDKDF (reference sequence). There are 17 residues in the CDR3. Trimming left V 0 bases short and J 7 bases short, with 19 bases between. The CDR3 DNA reads TGTGCCACCAGCAGAGAGCGGGTAGGCACAGATACGCAGCCCCAGCATTTT. Translation: CATSRERVGTDTQPQHF. Supplemented by reference TRBV15 and TRBJ1-5, the full variable domain reads DAMVIQNPRYQVTQFGKPVTLSCSQTLNHNVMYWYQQKSSQAPKLLFHYYDKDFNNEADTPDNFQSRRPNTSFCFLDIRSPGLGDTAMYLCATSRERVGTDTQPQHFGDGTRLSIL.